This TCR beta chain was captured in a study of tumor-infiltrating lymphocytes in primary liver carcinoma. About the research overall: Through surgical resection, the patients' primary liver carcinoma was treated.

RNA isolated from unsorted whole blood supplied the blood RNA, with germline DNA also extracted. Patients had chronic HBV infection and were treatment-naive. The investigators made TCR beta cDNA from about 0.45 ug total RNA, using a constant-region primer. What produced the TCR beta libraries was three nested multiplex PCR rounds using slightly modified ARM-PCR. For approximately 11 cycles apiece, the opening two PCR rounds ran with TRBV1-TRBV30 forward primers and a C-beta reverse primer. From the multiplex PCR reads, TCRdb called clonotypes with MiXCR, one entry per CDR3 protein. The profile shows hundreds of thousands of distinct CDR3 sequences, around three fifths of them singletons. This CDR3 region has 17 residues. Losses at the gene ends were 8 bases for V and 8 bases for J; bases not matched to a gene: 17. Germline V gene sequence: CDR1 MNHEY, CDR2 SVGAGI.

The receptor's source is a woman aged 25-40 years with primary liver carcinoma and hepatitis B virus infection. The V gene is TRBV6-5, the J gene TRBJ2-2; 10 nucleotides match TRBD2. The material sequenced was peripheral blood. The CDR3 loop is CASQGRLAGVVRGELFF. The CDR3 nucleotides read TGTGCCAGCCAGGGCCGGCTAGCGGGAGTGGTTCGTGGGGAGCTGTTTTTT.